This T cell receptor (beta chain) was obtained from a study of response to subunit inactivated influenza vaccine (dated by TCRdb to the late 2010s). Concerning the study at large: To follow how T cells responded to a trivalent subunit inactivated influenza vaccine, the researchers relied on deep quantitative profiling of the T cell receptor repertoire. Points the paper makes about the study in general: The authors proposed that each seasonal influenza vaccination may bring in only a limited number of new T cells.

Germline trimming: 1 base from V, 3 bases from J; junction bases outside gene matches: 7. The germline V gene (reference sequence) gives CDR1 as DFQATT and CDR2 as SNEGSKA. The CDR3, cysteine through phenylalanine, is 16 amino acids long. The kept DNA is CDR3 alone, 48 bases in frame from the first base. This clonotype turned up a few times. Its specific antigen is unknown. No qualities accompany the bases; no much larger clone lies one base away. Library prep was done by RT-PCR. For sequencing, an Illumina HiSeq 2500 was employed. In-frame beta chains were kept once TCRdb had trimmed the public reads at Q25 with fastp and called clones with MiXCR. A single entry per CDR3 protein holds the most common genes and DNA from its merged rows. The sample records 630,000 or so distinct CDR3 sequences, around 16% of which are singletons. The ten most abundant clones make up around a tenth of the sample.

The source was PBMCs from blood, collected roughly 13 days after vaccination. The rearrangement combines TRBV20-1 with TRBJ2-1; 9 junctional bases match TRBD2. This sequence was found in a man over 45 who received an inactivated influenza vaccine. Donor details come from another sample of the same person, matched by shared clones. The CDR3 has the sequence CSARGGRAWGYNEQFF. Read as DNA, the sequence is TGCAGTGCTAGAGGCGGGAGGGCCTGGGGCTACAATGAGCAGTTCTTC.